These T cell receptor beta chains were read from a single sample in a study of blood T cell repertoires in COVID-19. Sequenced by immunoSEQ multiplex PCR; TCRdb stores in-frame clones only, minus some. The sample lists fewer than 90,000 clones, roughly 86% occurring once. The specimen was peripheral blood. The receptors originated from a man in his fifties with active or convalescent COVID-19. CDR3s include the opening cysteine and the closing phenylalanine or tryptophan. The D gene is left open where the match is weak. Clone size is given for some rows only: seen once, a few or many times, or a class if the clone is expanded.

d_gene: NA; v_gene: TRBV5-6; abundance: NA; j_gene: TRBJ1-1; CDR3nt: TGTGCCAGCAGCCCGCGGGGGCAGACGGTCACTGAAGCTTTCTTT; CDR3aa: CASSPRGQTVTEAFF
d_gene: NA; v_gene: TRBV12-3/TRBV12-4; abundance: NA; j_gene: TRBJ2-5; CDR3nt: TGTGCCAGCAGCTCAGTGGTTGGGACCCAGTACTTC; CDR3aa: CASSSVVGTQYF
d_gene: NA; v_gene: TRBV19; abundance: NA; j_gene: TRBJ1-1; CDR3nt: TGTGCCAGTAGTAGACAGGCGAACACTGAAGCTTTCTTT; CDR3aa: CASSRQANTEAFF
d_gene: NA; v_gene: TRBV28; abundance: NA; j_gene: TRBJ1-5; CDR3nt: TGTGCCAGCGACACCGAATATAGCAATCAGCCCCAGCATTTT; CDR3aa: CASDTEYSNQPQHF
d_gene: TRBD1; v_gene: TRBV5-4; abundance: many; j_gene: TRBJ2-1; CDR3nt: TGTGCCAGCGCCGGGACAGGGAGTAATGAGCAGTTCTTC; CDR3aa: CASAGTGSNEQFF
d_gene: NA; v_gene: TRBV15; abundance: few; j_gene: TRBJ2-1; CDR3nt: TGTGCCACCACCTGGGGGGGGCCCAATGAGCAGTTCTTC; CDR3aa: CATTWGGPNEQFF
d_gene: TRBD1; v_gene: TRBV6-5; abundance: NA; j_gene: TRBJ2-7; CDR3nt: TGTGCCAGCAGTTGGGACAGGGGATCCTACGAGCAGTACTTC; CDR3aa: CASSWDRGSYEQYF
d_gene: NA; v_gene: TRBV4-1; abundance: once; j_gene: TRBJ1-1; CDR3nt: TGCGCCAGCAGCCAAGTTGGCGGGAACACTGAAGCTTTCTTT; CDR3aa: CASSQVGGNTEAFF
d_gene: NA; v_gene: TRBV10-2; abundance: few; j_gene: TRBJ2-2; CDR3nt: TGCGCCAGCATGACGACAGGTTTCCACATTAACACCGGGGAGCTGTTTTTT; CDR3aa: CASMTTGFHINTGELFF
d_gene: TRBD1; v_gene: TRBV19; abundance: NA; j_gene: TRBJ1-5; CDR3nt: TGTGCCAGTACCACAGGGGTCAATAGCAATCAGCCCCAGCATTTT; CDR3aa: CASTTGVNSNQPQHF
d_gene: TRBD2; v_gene: TRBV3-1/TRBV3-2; abundance: NA; j_gene: TRBJ2-4; CDR3nt: TGTGCCGCGGGGGGCCTAGCCAAAAACATTCAGTACTTC; CDR3aa: CAAGGLAKNIQYF
d_gene: TRBD1; v_gene: TRBV4-3; abundance: once; j_gene: TRBJ1-5; CDR3nt: TGCGCCAGCAGCCAACACTATCGGGACAGGGGGACGCAGCCCCAGCATTTT; CDR3aa: CASSQHYRDRGTQPQHF
d_gene: NA; v_gene: TRBV6-1; abundance: NA; j_gene: TRBJ1-2; CDR3nt: TGTGCCAGCAGTGACAGGGTTGGCTACACCTTC; CDR3aa: CASSDRVGYTF
d_gene: NA; v_gene: TRBV19; abundance: NA; j_gene: TRBJ1-4; CDR3nt: TGTGCCAGTTCGACAGAAACTAATGAAAAACTGTTTTTT; CDR3aa: CASSTETNEKLFF
d_gene: TRBD1; v_gene: TRBV6-2/TRBV6-3; abundance: NA; j_gene: TRBJ2-6; CDR3nt: TGTGCCAGCAGCGACAGGGACGTCCTGACTTTC; CDR3aa: CASSDRDVLTF
d_gene: NA; v_gene: TRBV4-1; abundance: NA; j_gene: TRBJ2-3; CDR3nt: TGCGCCAGCAGCCAAGGCACCCTAGGCACAGATACGCAGTATTTT; CDR3aa: CASSQGTLGTDTQYF
d_gene: TRBD1; v_gene: TRBV6-6; abundance: NA; j_gene: TRBJ1-5; CDR3nt: TGTGCCAGCACTCCGACAGGGCTCAATCAGCCCCAGCATTTT; CDR3aa: CASTPTGLNQPQHF
d_gene: NA; v_gene: TRBV6-4; abundance: NA; j_gene: TRBJ1-2; CDR3nt: TGTGCCAGCAGCAAGGACAGCGCCCTTGGGGGCTACACCTTC; CDR3aa: CASSKDSALGGYTF
d_gene: TRBD2; v_gene: TRBV7-9; abundance: few; j_gene: TRBJ2-1; CDR3nt: TGTGCCAGCAGGAGCGGGGGGGCCTACAATGAGCAGTTCTTC; CDR3aa: CASRSGGAYNEQFF
d_gene: TRBD1; v_gene: TRBV11-3; abundance: NA; j_gene: TRBJ2-5; CDR3nt: TGTGCCAGCAGCTTGGGTGACAGGGGATTCCCCCAAGAGACCCAGTACTTC; CDR3aa: CASSLGDRGFPQETQYF
d_gene: NA; v_gene: TRBV14; abundance: few; j_gene: TRBJ2-1; CDR3nt: TGTGCCAGCAGCCAAGGGCAGACGTATCGGAGTAGTGAGCAGTTCTTC; CDR3aa: CASSQGQTYRSSEQFF
d_gene: TRBD1; v_gene: TRBV5-1; abundance: NA; j_gene: TRBJ2-1; CDR3nt: TGCGCCAGCAGCTTGGGGGACAGGGGAAATGAGCAGTTCTTC; CDR3aa: CASSLGDRGNEQFF
d_gene: NA; v_gene: TRBV18; abundance: NA; j_gene: TRBJ2-3; CDR3nt: TGTGCCAGCTCACCACCGACAGCAAGGGGAGATACGCAGTATTTT; CDR3aa: CASSPPTARGDTQYF